Listed below are T cell receptor beta chains from one sample, sequenced in a study of identifying expanded T cells in peripheral blood. Sequencing was performed with immunoSEQ multiplex PCR; in TCRdb, only in-frame clones are kept and a portion is missing. Counted here are around 70,000 clones, 85% to 90% occurring once; the ten biggest clones make up 3% to 3.5%. Source material: blood. These receptors came from a person aged 18 to 70 in good health. CDR3s include the opening cysteine and the closing phenylalanine or tryptophan. The order of the fields is J gene, clone size, D gene, V gene, CDR3 DNA, CDR3 protein. A D gene is named only where the DNA matches it firmly. Only part of the rows carry a size: once, few, many, or a class if the clone is expanded.

TRBJ1-4 | NA | TRBD1 | TRBV7-8 | TGTGCCAGCAGCTCCTCCGGGACAGGGGGAGAAAAACTGTTTTTT | CASSSSGTGGEKLFF
TRBJ2-5 | NA | NA | TRBV9 | TGTGCCAGCAGCGTAGACCAAGAGACCCAGTACTTC | CASSVDQETQYF
TRBJ2-7 | NA | NA | TRBV6-5 | TGTGCCACCCGGGACTCAACCTACGAGCAGTACTTC | CATRDSTYEQYF
TRBJ1-2 | NA | NA | TRBV6-5 | TGTGCCAGCAGTTACAACGGGGATGGCTACACCTTC | CASSYNGDGYTF
TRBJ1-2 | NA | NA | TRBV5-4 | TGTGCCAGCAGTTCTCAGATCGAGAGTTTCTATGGCTACACCTTC | CASSSQIESFYGYTF
TRBJ1-5 | NA | TRBD1 | TRBV5-1 | TGCGCCAGCAGCCCTGGGGGACAGGGAGCCAATCAGCCCCAGCATTTT | CASSPGGQGANQPQHF
TRBJ1-1 | NA | NA | TRBV29-1 | TGCAGCGTGCTCCGGGGGGCGAACACTGAAGCTTTCTTT | CSVLRGANTEAFF
TRBJ2-1 | NA | TRBD1 | TRBV6-5 | TGTGCCAGCAGTAAATGGACAGGGACGGGTAAGCAGTTCTTC | CASSKWTGTGKQFF
TRBJ1-3 | NA | NA | TRBV9 | TGTGCCAGCAGCGTAGGGATGGGACTAGGAAACACCATATATTTT | CASSVGMGLGNTIYF
TRBJ2-7 | NA | TRBD2 | TRBV4-1 | TGCGCCAGCAGCCACGGGACTAGCGGGACCTTGGGCGAGCAGTACTTC | CASSHGTSGTLGEQYF
TRBJ2-5 | NA | TRBD2 | TRBV4-3 | TGCGCCAGCAGCCAAGATCTAGCGGGGAGCCAAGAGACCCAGTACTTC | CASSQDLAGSQETQYF
TRBJ2-1 | NA | NA | TRBV20-1 | TGCAGCCCGTACAGAAATGAGCAGTTCTTC | CSPYRNEQFF
TRBJ1-2 | NA | TRBD1 | TRBV29-1 | TGCAGCGTTGAAGATAGAGGGACAGGGAACTATGGCTACACCTTC | CSVEDRGTGNYGYTF
TRBJ2-7 | once | TRBD2 | TRBV5-5 | TGTGCCAGCAGCTTGGACGGGACTAGTACCTACGAGCAGTACTTC | CASSLDGTSTYEQYF
TRBJ1-2 | NA | NA | TRBV5-6 | TGTGCCAGCAGCTTGGGGACAGCCAACTATGGCTACACCTTC | CASSLGTANYGYTF
TRBJ2-7 | NA | TRBD1 | TRBV4-1 | TGCGCCAGCAGCCTATTTGGGACAGGCCCCTACGAGCAGTACTTC | CASSLFGTGPYEQYF
TRBJ1-4 | NA | TRBD1 | TRBV14 | TGTGCCAGCAGCCAAGGACAGGGTATTGGTGAAAAACTGTTTTTT | CASSQGQGIGEKLFF
TRBJ1-2 | NA | TRBD1 | TRBV6-5 | TGTGCCAGCAGTTACTCACCGACAGGGCTTTACTATGGCTACACCTTC | CASSYSPTGLYYGYTF
TRBJ1-3 | NA | NA | TRBV18 | TGTGCCAGCTCACGACCGGGGGGGACCGGAAACACCATATATTTT | CASSRPGGTGNTIYF
TRBJ2-7 | once | TRBD2 | TRBV10-3 | TGTGCCGCCCAAGGCGGGAGGGCCGACGAGCAGTACTTC | CAAQGGRADEQYF
TRBJ1-2 | NA | NA | TRBV4-3 | TGCGCCAGCAGCCAAGATACTGACAGTGGGGGCTACACCTTC | CASSQDTDSGGYTF
TRBJ1-5 | NA | NA | TRBV15 | TGTGCCACCAGCAGACCCCCGGACCGATTCAATCAGCCCCAGCATTTT | CATSRPPDRFNQPQHF
TRBJ2-7 | once | NA | TRBV7-2 | TGTGCCAGCAGCTTAGGACCCGCCGCTACCTACGAGCAGTACTTC | CASSLGPAATYEQYF
TRBJ2-3 | NA | NA | TRBV5-1 | TGCGCCAGCAGTTCTACTATGGATACGCAGTATTTT | CASSSTMDTQYF
TRBJ1-1 | NA | NA | TRBV7-2 | TGTGCCAGCAGCTTTTTTGATATTTACGGTGTCATGAACACTGAAGCTTTCTTT | CASSFFDIYGVMNTEAFF
TRBJ2-1 | NA | TRBD2 | TRBV4-2 | TGTGCCAGCAGCCAGCCGGGACTAGAGAGTAATGAGCAGTTCTTC | CASSQPGLESNEQFF
TRBJ1-2 | NA | NA | TRBV6-5 | TGTGCCAGCAGTTACTCGATCAGCGTCAGGGTCAATGGCTACACCTTC | CASSYSISVRVNGYTF
TRBJ2-3 | NA | TRBD2 | TRBV7-2 | TGTGCCAGCAGCCCTAGCGGGGTTAGCACAGATACGCAGTATTTT | CASSPSGVSTDTQYF
TRBJ2-7 | NA | TRBD2 | TRBV28 | TGTGCCAGCAGTTTAAACCATGGGACTAGCGGGACCGAGCAGTACTTC | CASSLNHGTSGTEQYF
TRBJ1-5 | NA | NA | TRBV19 | TGTGCCAGTAGTATGGACACGAATCAGCCCCAGCATTTT | CASSMDTNQPQHF
TRBJ2-5 | NA | NA | TRBV6-6 | TGTGCCAGCAGTCCCCGAAGGGAGACCCAGTACTTC | CASSPRRETQYF
TRBJ2-7 | once | TRBD1 | TRBV7-9 | TGTGCCAGCAGCATCGGGACAGGGTTCTACGAGCAGTACTTC | CASSIGTGFYEQYF
TRBJ2-7 | NA | TRBD1 | TRBV18 | TGTGCCAGCTCACAACAGGGGCATAAATACGAGCAGTACTTC | CASSQQGHKYEQYF
TRBJ2-7 | NA | NA | TRBV7-2 | TGTGCCAGCAGCTTATCCTCCCCTTCCAGTCGGCGGTACTTC | CASSLSSPSSRRYF
TRBJ1-5 | NA | TRBD1 | TRBV19 | TGTGCCAGTAGTATGGGGACAGGAAGGGGCAATCAGCCCCAGCATTTT | CASSMGTGRGNQPQHF
TRBJ2-7 | NA | NA | TRBV5-1 | TGCGCCAGCAGCTTGGCCGGTACAGGGTCATCCGAGCAGTACTTC | CASSLAGTGSSEQYF
TRBJ1-3 | NA | NA | TRBV6-5 | TGTGCCAGCGGTCCCAGGCGTTACTCTGGAAACACCATATATTTT | CASGPRRYSGNTIYF
TRBJ2-7 | NA | NA | TRBV28 | TGTGCCAGCAGTCGGACAGTTTCCTACGAGCAGTACTTC | CASSRTVSYEQYF
TRBJ2-3 | NA | NA | TRBV10-3 | TGTGCCATCAGTGACCTGGGACTCACGACAGATACGCAGTATTTT | CAISDLGLTTDTQYF
TRBJ2-3 | NA | NA | TRBV28 | TGTGCCAGCAGTCCCCCCGGGATCACAGATACGCAGTATTTT | CASSPPGITDTQYF
TRBJ2-6 | NA | NA | TRBV5-1 | TGCGCCAGCAGCTTGGACCCCCAGGGTTCTGGGGCCAACGTCCTGACTTTC | CASSLDPQGSGANVLTF
TRBJ2-5 | NA | NA | TRBV7-6 | TGTGCCAGCAGCTTAGATTGGGGTGCGACCCAGTACTTC | CASSLDWGATQYF
TRBJ1-6 | NA | TRBD1 | TRBV6-6 | TGTGCCAGTCAACAGGGGTCACCCCTCCACTTT | CASQQGSPLHF
TRBJ2-1 | NA | TRBD2 | TRBV4-2 | TGTGCCAGCAGCCAAATAATACTAGCGGGAAAGAATGAGCAGTTCTTC | CASSQIILAGKNEQFF
TRBJ2-5 | NA | TRBD1 | TRBV7-6 | TGTGCCAGCAGCTTAGAAAGCGGACAGGGGGCTCGGGAGCAGTACTTC | CASSLESGQGAREQYF
TRBJ1-3 | NA | NA | TRBV28 | TGTGCCAGCAGACTGGCCAGCTCTGGAAACACCATATATTTT | CASRLASSGNTIYF
TRBJ1-1 | NA | NA | TRBV18 | TGTGCCAGCTCACCAAAGCAGCCCGCGAGTCAAGCTTTCTTT | CASSPKQPASQAFF
TRBJ1-4 | few | NA | TRBV11-2 | TGTGCCAGCAGCTTAGAGGCCAACAGGGAACTGTTTTTT | CASSLEANRELFF
TRBJ2-2 | once | NA | TRBV29-1 | TGCAGCGTTGGTGGCAGAAACACCGGGGAGCTGTTTTTT | CSVGGRNTGELFF